This record looks at one T cell receptor (beta chain) sequence and its context. The entry originates in a study of blood T cell repertoires in COVID-19. Study-wide context: Collection of acute and convalescent COVID-19 samples took place in the United States, Italy and Spain. PBMCs, B-cell-depleted T cells, or T cells were the source of the cDNA or gDNA that made up the material.

J lost 2 bases, V lost 9 bases, and 5 bases had no gene match. The CDR3 sequence is 13 residues long. Germline V CDR1 and CDR2: LNHDA, SQIVND (reference sequence). Original methodology: Quantification of nucleated cells was approximated via reference gene primer amplification. Sequencing was performed with immunoSEQ multiplex PCR; in TCRdb, only in-frame clones are kept and a portion is missing. D and trimming were read from the DNA, whereas the V and J calls and clone size are those reported in that table. The table lists about 250,000 clones, over 70% of them singletons, with around 27% in the top ten.

This chain uses TRBV19 with TRBJ2-3; 7 positions match TRBD1. The material sequenced was peripheral blood. The clonotype comes from a man between 35 and 55 years old with acute or convalescent COVID-19. The CDR3 DNA sequence: TGTGCCAGCCGGGACAGCAACACAGATACGCAGTATTTT. This translates into CASRDSNTDTQYF.